Listed here are 2 T cell receptor beta chains from one sample, sequenced in a study of post-analysis software for immune sequencing data. Study results and caveats: TRBV segments more frequent in patients than in controls numbered roughly five and included TRBV5-6, TRBV5-1 and TRBV20-1.

For these TCRs, the target antigens are not known. Prepared libraries of TCR beta cDNA carried unique molecular identifiers. TCRdb re-analysed the PCR reads in MiXCR, keeping a single row per CDR3 protein. Among more than 500,000 distinct CDR3 sequences listed, 30% to 40% were seen once. The sample was blood. Source of these receptors: a girl under 18 with multiple sclerosis.

This clonotype was seen a handful of times. The CDR3 region has the DNA TGTGCCAGCAGCGTATCCGGGAAAGGGGACACTGAAGCTTTCTTT. Translating it yields CASSVSGKGDTEAFF. This chain connects TRBV9 to TRBJ1-1; possibly TRBD1 for D (5 bases). The germline gives CDR1 SGDLS, CDR2 YYNGEE. V lost 1 base and J 3 bases, leaving 13 bases between the germline ends. The CDR3 consists of 15 residues.

The V call is TRBV5-1, the J call TRBJ2-1; D uncertain. The CDR3 loop spans 11 amino acids. In germline, CDR1 is SGHRS, CDR2 YFSETQ. V shed 0 bases and J shed 13 bases, with 8 bases lying between them. CDR3 amino acids: CASSLGEIQFF. The CDR3, as DNA: TGCGCCAGCAGCTTGGGCGAGATTCAGTTCTTC.